This T cell receptor (beta chain) was documented in a study of blood T cell repertoires in COVID-19. For the study at large: Samples taken during acute and convalescent COVID-19 were collected in the United States, Italy and Spain. PBMCs, B-cell-depleted T cells, or T cells were the source of the cDNA or gDNA that made up the material.

The ends lost 1 base at V and 6 bases at J; junction bases unmatched: 6. Looked up from germline, CDR1 is SGDLS and CDR2 is YYNGEE. The CDR3 is made up of 15 amino acids. In the original processing: Reference gene primer amplification gave estimated nucleated cell counts. Generated by immunoSEQ multiplex PCR, the TCRdb table keeps only in-frame clones and is missing some. V, J and clone size are those of that table, while D and trimming were read from the DNA. The table lists under 300,000 clones, more than 65% of them singletons. The source material was peripheral blood. The sequence derives from a woman aged 40 to 49 with active or convalescent COVID-19. The chain uses TRBV9 and TRBJ2-1, with TRBD1 matching over 8 bases. The CDR3 spells CASSVYQGAGNEQFF. In DNA form, the CDR3 reads TGTGCCAGCAGCGTATATCAGGGGGCAGGCAATGAGCAGTTCTTC.